Many counts were recorded for the clone carrying this T cell receptor beta chain. Its antigen is still unknown. TCR beta CDR3 regions were amplified from RNA. Primed by the HTBI set, a first-round RT-PCR was run on the TCR CDR3. One entry per CDR3 protein, called by TCRdb with MiXCR from the multiplex PCR reads. The sample shows 500,000 to 750,000 distinct CDR3 sequences, 15% to 18% of them seen only once. The sample comes from a study of T cells in Graves' hyperthyroidism and ophthalmopathy. Study-wide points: Blood also contained most expanded thyroid clonotypes above 0.001.

Losses at the gene ends were 7 bases for V and 2 bases for J; bases not matched to a gene: 6. This CDR3 region has 14 residues. Germline CDR1 MNHNS, CDR2 SASEGT. Each patient was aged 18 to 65 and had newly diagnosed hyperthyroidism of under 2 months' duration. Clinicians diagnosed patients from clinical symptoms, serum thyroxine and TRAb, thyroid ultrasound and orbital computed tomography. Sequencing input: blood. J is TRBJ2-3 and V is TRBV6-1; TRBD1 agrees at 7 bases. This clonotype originated in a woman in her 30s with Graves' hyperthyroidism. The CDR3 sequence is CASISGGYTDTQYF. In nucleotides, the CDR3 is TGTGCCAGCATATCAGGGGGTTACACAGATACGCAGTATTTT.